This is a list of T cell receptor beta chains from one sample in a study of response to subunit inactivated influenza vaccine. Each CDR3 protein gets one entry after TCRdb re-called the RT-PCR reads with MiXCR. The table has about 520,000 distinct CDR3 sequences, roughly 11% seen once. Sequenced material: PBMCs from blood, taken roughly 47 days after vaccination. These receptors were collected from a man aged 50 to 60 who received an inactivated influenza vaccine. Both conserved end residues are part of each CDR3. Fields, in order: V gene, clone size, D gene, J gene, CDR3 DNA, CDR3 protein. D genes are given only for firm matches. Clone size is shown for a subset of rows, as once, few, many or a class of expanded clone.

TRBV12-3/TRBV12-4	many	-	TRBJ2-7	TGTGCCAGCAGCCCTAACTACGAGCAGTACTTC	CASSPNYEQYF
TRBV14	few	-	TRBJ2-3	TGTGCCAGCAGCCCGCGAGTTAGGGGCACAGATACGCAGTATTTT	CASSPRVRGTDTQYF
TRBV5-5	few	TRBD1	TRBJ2-7	TGTGCCAGCAGCAAGAGAGGACAGGGCTACGAGCAGTACTTC	CASSKRGQGYEQYF
TRBV7-9	-	-	TRBJ2-5	TGTGCCAGCTATTATGACGGTGAGACCCAGTACTTC	CASYYDGETQYF
TRBV6-7	few	-	TRBJ2-2	TGTGCCAGCAGTTACTCGAGGTTGCAGTTCGCGAACACCGGGGAGCTGTTTTTT	CASSYSRLQFANTGELFF
TRBV11-2	-	-	TRBJ2-7	TGTGCCAGCAGCTTAGTAGGAAACGGGTACTACGAGCAGTACTTC	CASSLVGNGYYEQYF
TRBV5-5	few	-	TRBJ2-1	TGTGCCAGCAGCTTCTCACTAGCTGACTACAATGAGCAGTTCTTC	CASSFSLADYNEQFF
TRBV28	many	-	TRBJ2-1	TGTGCCAGCAGTCCCGGGATAGCCAAGTCCTACAATGAGCAGTTCTTC	CASSPGIAKSYNEQFF
TRBV27	-	TRBD2	TRBJ2-3	TGTGCCAGCAGCCACGCCCCGGGACTAGCGGGGATAGCTGATACGCAGTATTTT	CASSHAPGLAGIADTQYF
TRBV11-2	-	-	TRBJ2-5	TGTGCCAGCAGCTTAGGCCTGACTAGGTGGGCAGGGATACAAGAGACCCAGTACTTC	CASSLGLTRWAGIQETQYF
TRBV6-5	few	TRBD2	TRBJ2-3	TGTGCCAGCAGTTTAGCGGGGGCCAACACAGATACGCAGTATTTT	CASSLAGANTDTQYF
TRBV10-3	-	-	TRBJ1-1	TGTGCCATCAGTGATGTGGTGAACACTGAAGCTTTCTTT	CAISDVVNTEAFF
TRBV6-1	-	-	TRBJ2-7	TGTGCCAGCAGCCGGGACGGCTCCGAATACGAGCAGTACTTC	CASSRDGSEYEQYF
TRBV7-2	few	-	TRBJ2-7	TGTGCCAGCAGTATTACGGTTGCGGGTGAGATGTACGAGCAGTACTTC	CASSITVAGEMYEQYF
TRBV30	-	-	TRBJ1-5	TGTGCCTGGAGTCCGGGGTTTCGGCAGCCCCAGCATTTT	CAWSPGFRQPQHF
TRBV5-1	-	-	TRBJ2-1	TGCGCCAGCAGCTGGATTTTCAAAAGGGAAGTTGAGCAGTTCTTC	CASSWIFKREVEQFF
TRBV24-1	few	TRBD1	TRBJ2-5	TGTGCCACCAGTGAAACCGACAGGGGGGCTTGGGAGACCCAGTACTTC	CATSETDRGAWETQYF
TRBV29-1	many	-	TRBJ1-1	TGCAGCGTTGAAGGGAGGCAGAGAGCTGAAGCTTTCTTT	CSVEGRQRAEAFF
TRBV20-1	few	-	TRBJ2-7	TGCAGTGCTAGGGCAACTCTGGGCGAGCAGTACTTC	CSARATLGEQYF
TRBV5-5	few	-	TRBJ1-1	TGTGCCAGCAGCTTCAGGGAGGGAGAAGCTTTCTTT	CASSFREGEAFF
TRBV18	-	-	TRBJ1-5	TGTGCCAGCTCAATCCAGGCAAGCGATCAGCCCCAGCATTTT	CASSIQASDQPQHF
TRBV29-1	few	TRBD1	TRBJ1-2	TGCAGCGTTGAAAGGAGGGACAGCCCTAACTATGGCTACACCTTC	CSVERRDSPNYGYTF
TRBV3-1	-	-	TRBJ2-4	TGTGCCAGCAGCCAGGCAGGCTTAGCCAAAAACATTCAGTACTTC	CASSQAGLAKNIQYF
TRBV10-3	many	-	TRBJ2-1	TGTGCCATCGGAGGCCAGGGGATTCCTGAGCAGTTCTTC	CAIGGQGIPEQFF
TRBV20-1	few	TRBD2	TRBJ2-3	TGCAGTGCTAGAGACGGCGGGAGGGCCGCCAGCACAGATACGCAGTATTTT	CSARDGGRAASTDTQYF
TRBV12-3/TRBV12-4	few	TRBD1	TRBJ2-3	TGTGCCAGCAGTCTACAGGGGGTTTCAACAGATACGCAGTATTTT	CASSLQGVSTDTQYF
TRBV28	few	TRBD2	TRBJ2-7	TGTGCCAGCAGTTTGGCGCTACCCGGGACTAGCGGGAGATCCGAGCAGTACTTC	CASSLALPGTSGRSEQYF
TRBV5-5	many	TRBD1	TRBJ1-1	TGTGCCAGCACAACGGAGACAGGGGGCCCTTCCACTGAAGCTTTCTTT	CASTTETGGPSTEAFF
TRBV7-9	few	-	TRBJ2-5	TGTGCCAGCAGCCAGACCACTGGAAAAGAGACCCAGTACTTC	CASSQTTGKETQYF
TRBV6-2/TRBV6-3	few	-	TRBJ2-5	TGTGCCAGCAGTACACCGATAGGACTGCGCGATCGTGTGACCCAGTACTTC	CASSTPIGLRDRVTQYF
TRBV10-3	-	TRBD2	TRBJ2-1	TGTGCCATCAGTGAGGCCCTAGCGGTTGAGCAGTTCTTC	CAISEALAVEQFF
TRBV20-1	few	TRBD2	TRBJ2-5	TGCAGTGCTAGAGCCCCCCCCTTAACTAGCGGGGGGGCTTTTGGTTTTGAGACCCAGTACTTC	CSARAPPLTSGGAFGFETQYF
TRBV12-3/TRBV12-4	few	-	TRBJ2-5	TGTGCCAGCAGTTTGGTCATCAGGCAAGAGACCCAGTACTTC	CASSLVIRQETQYF
TRBV4-1	-	-	TRBJ2-1	TGCGCCAGCAGCCAAGGTTTATTCGTATCTGAGCAGTTCTTC	CASSQGLFVSEQFF
TRBV12-3/TRBV12-4	many	-	TRBJ2-6	TGTGCCAGCACCTCGGGAGTTGGGGCCAACGTCCTGACTTTC	CASTSGVGANVLTF
TRBV28	-	-	TRBJ2-7	TGTGCCAGTGGAGGGGGAGCCTACGAGCAGTACTTC	CASGGGAYEQYF
TRBV6-5	many	-	TRBJ2-7	TGTGCCAGCAGTTACTCTTTGGGGCACCTCTACGAGCAGTACTTC	CASSYSLGHLYEQYF
TRBV15	few	TRBD1	TRBJ2-7	TGTGCCACCAGCAGGGGCATCGGGACAGGGATCAACGAGCAGTACTTC	CATSRGIGTGINEQYF
TRBV5-1	few	-	TRBJ2-7	TGCGCCAGCAGCAACCAGAGGGAGCAGTACTTC	CASSNQREQYF
TRBV6-1	once	-	TRBJ1-1	TGTGCCAGCAGTGAATCCGGCTTCGGGTACACTGAAGCTTTCTTT	CASSESGFGYTEAFF
TRBV12-3/TRBV12-4	many	-	TRBJ1-1	TGTGCCAGCAGTTTGGGGGGAGGAAGGAACACTGAAGCTTTCTTT	CASSLGGGRNTEAFF
TRBV5-1	many	TRBD2	TRBJ2-2	TGCGCCACTAGACTAGCGGCGAACACCGGGGAGCTGTTTTTT	CATRLAANTGELFF
TRBV20-1	many	-	TRBJ2-1	TGCAGTGCTAGAGATATTACGGATGAGCAGTTCTTC	CSARDITDEQFF
TRBV2	few	TRBD1	TRBJ1-1	TGTGCCGGGAGACAGGGTAACACTGAAGCTTTCTTT	CAGRQGNTEAFF
TRBV7-2	many	-	TRBJ2-1	TGTGCCAGCAGCTCGTCTAGCGCAACATACAATGAGCAGTTCTTC	CASSSSSATYNEQFF